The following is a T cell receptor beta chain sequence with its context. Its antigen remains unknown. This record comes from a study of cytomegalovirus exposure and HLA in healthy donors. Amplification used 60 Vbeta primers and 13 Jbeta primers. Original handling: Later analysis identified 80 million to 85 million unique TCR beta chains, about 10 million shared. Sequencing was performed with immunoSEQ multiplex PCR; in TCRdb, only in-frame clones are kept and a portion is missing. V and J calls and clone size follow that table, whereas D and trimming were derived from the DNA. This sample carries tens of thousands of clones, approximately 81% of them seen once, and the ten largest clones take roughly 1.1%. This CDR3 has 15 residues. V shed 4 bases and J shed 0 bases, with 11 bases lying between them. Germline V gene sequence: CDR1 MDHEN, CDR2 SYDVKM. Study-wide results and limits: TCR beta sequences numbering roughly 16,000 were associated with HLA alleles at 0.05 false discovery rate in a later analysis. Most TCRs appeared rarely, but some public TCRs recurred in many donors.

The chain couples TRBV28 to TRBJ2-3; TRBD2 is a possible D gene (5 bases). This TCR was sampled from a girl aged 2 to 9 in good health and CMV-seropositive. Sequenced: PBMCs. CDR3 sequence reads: CASSYRGSSTDTQYF. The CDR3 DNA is TGTGCCAGCAGTTATCGGGGATCTAGCACAGATACGCAGTATTTT.